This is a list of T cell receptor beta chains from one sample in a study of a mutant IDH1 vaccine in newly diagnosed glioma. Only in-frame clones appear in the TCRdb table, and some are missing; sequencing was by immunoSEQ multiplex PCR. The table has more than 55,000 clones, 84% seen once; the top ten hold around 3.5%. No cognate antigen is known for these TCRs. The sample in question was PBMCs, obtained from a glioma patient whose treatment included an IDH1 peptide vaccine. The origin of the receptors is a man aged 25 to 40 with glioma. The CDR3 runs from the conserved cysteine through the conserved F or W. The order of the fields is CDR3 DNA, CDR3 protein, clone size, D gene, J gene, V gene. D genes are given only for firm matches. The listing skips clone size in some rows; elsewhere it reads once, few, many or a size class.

cdr3_nt: TGTGCCAGCAGCCTCGACGGCAGCTCCTACAATGAGCAGTTCTTC
cdr3_aa: CASSLDGSSYNEQFF
clone_size: -
d_call: -
j_call: TRBJ2-1
v_call: TRBV7-9

cdr3_nt: TGTGCCAGCAGCTTGGGGGGTGGGTTCTCCTACGAGCAGTACTTC
cdr3_aa: CASSLGGGFSYEQYF
clone_size: -
d_call: -
j_call: TRBJ2-7
v_call: TRBV5-6

cdr3_nt: TGTGCCAGCAGCTTAAGACGGGGGGCGCGAGCTGGGGCTGAAGCTTTCTTT
cdr3_aa: CASSLRRGARAGAEAFF
clone_size: -
d_call: -
j_call: TRBJ1-1
v_call: TRBV7-2

cdr3_nt: TGTGCCATCAGTGAGTCGATGACGGGGGATCAAGAGACCCAGTACTTC
cdr3_aa: CAISESMTGDQETQYF
clone_size: -
d_call: -
j_call: TRBJ2-5
v_call: TRBV10-3

cdr3_nt: TGTGCCAGTAAAGGACGGGGGACGGTCGGCTACACCTTC
cdr3_aa: CASKGRGTVGYTF
clone_size: -
d_call: -
j_call: TRBJ1-2
v_call: TRBV9

cdr3_nt: TGTGCCAGCAGCTTAGTTGCCCAGGGTTACGGGACCGGGGAGCTGTTTTTT
cdr3_aa: CASSLVAQGYGTGELFF
clone_size: -
d_call: -
j_call: TRBJ2-2
v_call: TRBV11-2

cdr3_nt: TGTGCCAGCAGTGCGGGACAGAGCTCCTACAATGAGCAGTTCTTC
cdr3_aa: CASSAGQSSYNEQFF
clone_size: -
d_call: -
j_call: TRBJ2-1
v_call: TRBV28

cdr3_nt: TGCGCCAGCAGCCAAGGCCCCAGGGTAGGGGTTTCACCCCTCCACTTT
cdr3_aa: CASSQGPRVGVSPLHF
clone_size: -
d_call: -
j_call: TRBJ1-6
v_call: TRBV4-3

cdr3_nt: TGTGCCAGCAGCAGGGGCAATCAGCCCCAGCATTTT
cdr3_aa: CASSRGNQPQHF
clone_size: few
d_call: -
j_call: TRBJ1-5
v_call: TRBV5-6

cdr3_nt: TGTGCCACCAGCCCCCGATCAGGAGAGACCCAGTACTTC
cdr3_aa: CATSPRSGETQYF
clone_size: -
d_call: -
j_call: TRBJ2-5
v_call: TRBV15

cdr3_nt: TGTGCCAGCAGCTTCACGGACAGGGACATTCAGTACTTC
cdr3_aa: CASSFTDRDIQYF
clone_size: -
d_call: TRBD1
j_call: TRBJ2-4
v_call: TRBV7-7

cdr3_nt: TGTGCCAGCAGCTTAGCAAGGGTTAATTCACCCCTCCACTTT
cdr3_aa: CASSLARVNSPLHF
clone_size: -
d_call: -
j_call: TRBJ1-6
v_call: TRBV7-6

cdr3_nt: TGTGCCAGCAGCGTGGACGGTGCCTACGAGCAGTACTTC
cdr3_aa: CASSVDGAYEQYF
clone_size: -
d_call: -
j_call: TRBJ2-7
v_call: TRBV9

cdr3_nt: TGTGCCAGCAGCTTGGAGCACAGGGCAAGCAATCAGCCCCAGCATTTT
cdr3_aa: CASSLEHRASNQPQHF
clone_size: -
d_call: -
j_call: TRBJ1-5
v_call: TRBV5-5

cdr3_nt: TGTGCCAGTAGTATCCATCGGGGGCTTATAGTGAACACTGAAGCTTTCTTT
cdr3_aa: CASSIHRGLIVNTEAFF
clone_size: -
d_call: -
j_call: TRBJ1-1
v_call: TRBV19

cdr3_nt: TGTGCCAGCAGCCCAATCGACAGACTTAACTATGGCTACACCTTC
cdr3_aa: CASSPIDRLNYGYTF
clone_size: -
d_call: -
j_call: TRBJ1-2
v_call: TRBV28

cdr3_nt: TGCGCCAGCAGCCCAAGGGATCCGGGACAGGGGGTTAATGAGCAGTTCTTC
cdr3_aa: CASSPRDPGQGVNEQFF
clone_size: -
d_call: TRBD1
j_call: TRBJ2-1
v_call: TRBV4-1

cdr3_nt: TGCAGCGTTTCCCGTACAGACTCCTACGAGCAGTACTTC
cdr3_aa: CSVSRTDSYEQYF
clone_size: -
d_call: -
j_call: TRBJ2-7
v_call: TRBV29-1

cdr3_nt: TGTGCCGGCTACCATGGAGGGCAGACCGAAGCTTTCTTT
cdr3_aa: CAGYHGGQTEAFF
clone_size: -
d_call: -
j_call: TRBJ1-1
v_call: TRBV30

cdr3_nt: TGTGCCAGCAGTTTCGGGACAGGGGCTGAAGCTTTCTTT
cdr3_aa: CASSFGTGAEAFF
clone_size: -
d_call: TRBD1
j_call: TRBJ1-1
v_call: TRBV27

cdr3_nt: TGTGCCAGCAGCTTAGAAGGTTTCGGAGAGACCCAGTACTTC
cdr3_aa: CASSLEGFGETQYF
clone_size: -
d_call: -
j_call: TRBJ2-5
v_call: TRBV7-6

cdr3_nt: TGCGCCAGCCAGATGGGGGATACGCAGTATTTT
cdr3_aa: CASQMGDTQYF
clone_size: -
d_call: -
j_call: TRBJ2-3
v_call: TRBV5-1

cdr3_nt: TGTGCCAGCAGCTCTAACCCACAGCAAGAGACCCAGTACTTC
cdr3_aa: CASSSNPQQETQYF
clone_size: -
d_call: -
j_call: TRBJ2-5
v_call: TRBV7-2

cdr3_nt: TGTGCCAGCAGCCAAAATCGAGGGGCAGATACGCAGTATTTT
cdr3_aa: CASSQNRGADTQYF
clone_size: few
d_call: -
j_call: TRBJ2-3
v_call: TRBV4-2

cdr3_nt: TGTGCCAGCATCCCGGAGGGGTGGGGGATTGGCTACACCTTC
cdr3_aa: CASIPEGWGIGYTF
clone_size: -
d_call: -
j_call: TRBJ1-2
v_call: TRBV28

cdr3_nt: TGTGCCAGCAGTTTATCCAGACGCGCTTTCTTT
cdr3_aa: CASSLSRRAFF
clone_size: -
d_call: -
j_call: TRBJ1-1
v_call: TRBV28

cdr3_nt: TGTGCCAGCAGTTACGGTCACGCTGGTGAGCAGTTCTTC
cdr3_aa: CASSYGHAGEQFF
clone_size: -
d_call: -
j_call: TRBJ2-1
v_call: TRBV27

cdr3_nt: TGTGCCAGCAGCTTATTGGTAGGCAGGGGATCCTACGAGCAGTACTTC
cdr3_aa: CASSLLVGRGSYEQYF
clone_size: -
d_call: -
j_call: TRBJ2-7
v_call: TRBV7-2

cdr3_nt: TGTGCCAGCAGCTTTGGGGTACCGGACTATGGCTACACCTTC
cdr3_aa: CASSFGVPDYGYTF
clone_size: -
d_call: -
j_call: TRBJ1-2
v_call: TRBV7-9

cdr3_nt: TGCGCCAGCAGCCAAAGGGGGACGGGCCTGCATGGCTACACCTTC
cdr3_aa: CASSQRGTGLHGYTF
clone_size: -
d_call: -
j_call: TRBJ1-2
v_call: TRBV4-1

cdr3_nt: TGTGCCAGCAGTCCGTGGGGACAGTTCACAGATACGCAGTATTTT
cdr3_aa: CASSPWGQFTDTQYF
clone_size: -
d_call: TRBD1
j_call: TRBJ2-3
v_call: TRBV6-1

cdr3_nt: TGTGCCAGCAGCCCAGGGGGCGTGGGACAGCCCCAGCATTTT
cdr3_aa: CASSPGGVGQPQHF
clone_size: few
d_call: TRBD1
j_call: TRBJ1-5
v_call: TRBV7-6

cdr3_nt: TGTGCCAGCAGTACCCCCGCCAGTAGAAACACCATATATTTT
cdr3_aa: CASSTPASRNTIYF
clone_size: -
d_call: -
j_call: TRBJ1-3
v_call: TRBV28

cdr3_nt: TGTGCCAGCAGCTCCGCTCATATGATAGCGGGAGGGTCGGTGTCCTACGAGCAGTACTTC
cdr3_aa: CASSSAHMIAGGSVSYEQYF
clone_size: -
d_call: TRBD2
j_call: TRBJ2-7
v_call: TRBV13

cdr3_nt: TGCGCCAGCAGCTTGTCTCACCCCGGGGAAGGCACTGAAGCTTTCTTT
cdr3_aa: CASSLSHPGEGTEAFF
clone_size: -
d_call: -
j_call: TRBJ1-1
v_call: TRBV5-1

cdr3_nt: TGTGCCAGCAGCCCCAGAGGAGGGCCTGGAAACACCATATATTTT
cdr3_aa: CASSPRGGPGNTIYF
clone_size: once
d_call: -
j_call: TRBJ1-3
v_call: TRBV9

cdr3_nt: TGTGCCTGGAGTAGGAGCGGGGGGCCACCCTACGAGCAGTACTTC
cdr3_aa: CAWSRSGGPPYEQYF
clone_size: -
d_call: TRBD2
j_call: TRBJ2-7
v_call: TRBV30

cdr3_nt: TGCGCCAGCTTCCCAGGGGTGGCCACTGAAGCTTTCTTT
cdr3_aa: CASFPGVATEAFF
clone_size: once
d_call: -
j_call: TRBJ1-1
v_call: TRBV10-2

cdr3_nt: TGTGCCAGCATAGGGGACCTGGAATCCTATCAGCCCCAGCATTTT
cdr3_aa: CASIGDLESYQPQHF
clone_size: -
d_call: -
j_call: TRBJ1-5
v_call: TRBV28

cdr3_nt: TGTGCCAGCGGGGGCCTCGGGCTCGAGCAGTACTTC
cdr3_aa: CASGGLGLEQYF
clone_size: -
d_call: -
j_call: TRBJ2-7
v_call: TRBV6-1

cdr3_nt: TGTGCCAGCAGCCTGAAGCCGGGATACGAGCAGTACTTC
cdr3_aa: CASSLKPGYEQYF
clone_size: -
d_call: -
j_call: TRBJ2-7
v_call: TRBV5-6

cdr3_nt: TGTGCCAGCAGTGAAGGATCAGGATCCGGCTACACCTTC
cdr3_aa: CASSEGSGSGYTF
clone_size: -
d_call: -
j_call: TRBJ1-2
v_call: TRBV6-1

cdr3_nt: TGTGCCAGCAGAAGACGGACAGGGAGAGATGAGCAGTTCTTC
cdr3_aa: CASRRRTGRDEQFF
clone_size: -
d_call: TRBD1
j_call: TRBJ2-1
v_call: TRBV27

cdr3_nt: TGTGCCGCTGGGGGCTCACCCTTCTCCTACGAGCAGTACTTC
cdr3_aa: CAAGGSPFSYEQYF
clone_size: -
d_call: -
j_call: TRBJ2-7
v_call: TRBV7-9

cdr3_nt: TGTGCCACCAGCAGAAGTAACAATCAGCCCCAGCATTTT
cdr3_aa: CATSRSNNQPQHF
clone_size: -
d_call: -
j_call: TRBJ1-5
v_call: TRBV15